These T cell receptor beta chains were read from a single sample in a study of cytomegalovirus exposure and HLA in healthy donors. Sequencing used immunoSEQ multiplex PCR; TCRdb keeps in-frame clones, though not all of them. The sample has about 130,000 clones, over 50% seen once. Material for sequencing was PBMCs. The receptors shown here come from a human donor in good health. Each CDR3 is given with its conserved first and last residue. A D gene is named only where the DNA matches it firmly. A clone size is listed for some rows: how often the clone was seen (once, few, many), or a class if it is expanded.

D	J	V	size	DNA	CDR3
TRBD2	TRBJ2-1	TRBV12-5	NA	TGTGCTAGTGGTTTGGAAAGCGGGAGCGGGGGGATTGAGCAGTTCTTC	CASGLESGSGGIEQFF
TRBD1	TRBJ2-5	TRBV6-6	few	TGTGCCAGCAGTTATCCTGGACAGGGTAAAGAGACCCAGTACTTC	CASSYPGQGKETQYF
NA	TRBJ1-1	TRBV5-8	few	TGTGCCAGCAGCTTGGAAGGGAGGCACACTGAAGCTTTCTTT	CASSLEGRHTEAFF
TRBD1	TRBJ1-1	TRBV10-3	NA	TGTGCCATCATTGGGGACAGGGGAACTGAAGCTTTCTTT	CAIIGDRGTEAFF
NA	TRBJ2-6	TRBV9	NA	TGTGCCAGCAGCGAGAGGAGCTCTGGGGCCAACGTCCTGACTTTC	CASSERSSGANVLTF
TRBD1	TRBJ2-7	TRBV5-4	NA	TGTGCCAGCAGCGTCCGGGACAGGGGCCTCCGGGAGCAGTACTTC	CASSVRDRGLREQYF
TRBD1	TRBJ1-2	TRBV28	NA	TGTGCCAGCAGTTCGGGACAGGTGGTCTATGGCTACACCTTC	CASSSGQVVYGYTF
NA	TRBJ2-5	TRBV7-2	NA	TGTGCCAGCAGCCCGCTAGGACAGATAACCCAAGAGACCCAGTACTTC	CASSPLGQITQETQYF
NA	TRBJ2-3	TRBV28	NA	TGTGCCAGCAGTTCCCGGCGGAGCACAGATACGCAGTATTTT	CASSSRRSTDTQYF
TRBD1	TRBJ2-1	TRBV6-1	NA	TGTGCCAGCAGTGGTCTCGGGACAGGGTGGGACAATGAGCAGTTCTTC	CASSGLGTGWDNEQFF
TRBD2	TRBJ2-7	TRBV6-1	NA	TGTGCCAGCAGGAAGGATAGCGGGGCCACCTACGAGCAGTACTTC	CASRKDSGATYEQYF
TRBD1	TRBJ1-4	TRBV4-1	NA	TGCGCCAGCAGCCCTGGAGGGGGCAGGGGGAAGTCTAATGAAAAACTGTTTTTT	CASSPGGGRGKSNEKLFF
NA	TRBJ2-7	TRBV6-1	NA	TGTGCCAGCAGATCGGACAGCTTCTACGAGCAGTACTTC	CASRSDSFYEQYF
NA	TRBJ2-3	TRBV27	NA	TGTGCCAGCTTCCCCCTATCCAGGTGGAGCACAGATACGCAGTATTTT	CASFPLSRWSTDTQYF
TRBD1	TRBJ2-7	TRBV6-5	NA	TGTGCCAGCAGTTACCGAGGGACAGCCTCCTACGAGCAGTACTTC	CASSYRGTASYEQYF
NA	TRBJ2-2	TRBV18	NA	TGTGCCAGCTCACCAGGGGGCACGGGCACCGGGGAGCTGTTTTTT	CASSPGGTGTGELFF
TRBD1	TRBJ2-7	TRBV11-3	NA	TGTGCCAGCAGCTCCGAAGACAGGGGGCAGGAGTACTTC	CASSSEDRGQEYF
NA	TRBJ1-2	TRBV4-3	once	TGCGCCAGCAGCCGAACCTTGACGGGGGACTATGGCTACACCTTC	CASSRTLTGDYGYTF
NA	TRBJ1-2	TRBV2	NA	TGTGCCAGCAGTGTGAGGGCTAGGGATGGCTACACCTTC	CASSVRARDGYTF
TRBD2	TRBJ2-5	TRBV6-5	NA	TGTGCCACGGGGGGGGCTGGACAGCTACAAGAGACCCAGTACTTC	CATGGAGQLQETQYF
NA	TRBJ1-5	TRBV19	NA	TGTGCCAGTAGTATAGCCGGTCCTCCGGGCAATCAGCCCCAGCATTTT	CASSIAGPPGNQPQHF
NA	TRBJ1-1	TRBV6-1	NA	TGTGCCAGCAGTTCCACGGGGGTGGGGTCCACTGAAGCTTTCTTT	CASSSTGVGSTEAFF
NA	TRBJ2-5	TRBV5-8	NA	TGTGCCAGCAGCTTGGCGGGAGTTGAGGGGGAGACCCAGTACTTC	CASSLAGVEGETQYF
NA	TRBJ2-7	TRBV9	NA	TGTGCCAGCAGCCGAGAGCAAATGAGCTCCTACGAGCAGTACTTC	CASSREQMSSYEQYF
TRBD1	TRBJ1-2	TRBV10-3	NA	TGTGCCACCCTTGACAGGGAGAACTATGGCTACACCTTC	CATLDRENYGYTF
NA	TRBJ1-5	TRBV13	NA	TGTGCCAGCAGCTTAGGACAGGGCAATCAGCCCCAGCATTTT	CASSLGQGNQPQHF
NA	TRBJ2-2	TRBV15	NA	TGTGCCACCAGCAGAGCTCGGGACTTAAACACCGGGGAGCTGTTTTTT	CATSRARDLNTGELFF
NA	TRBJ1-2	TRBV27	NA	TGTGCCAGCACCCCGCGGGGGAGCTATGGCTACACCTTC	CASTPRGSYGYTF
TRBD2	TRBJ2-7	TRBV7-6	few	TGTGCCAGCAGCTCCTTCCCTAGCGGGAGCGGCGAGCAGTACTTC	CASSSFPSGSGEQYF
NA	TRBJ2-1	TRBV19	NA	TGTGCCAGTAGACACCTCAGCGGTGGTACCCCCAATGAGCAGTTCTTC	CASRHLSGGTPNEQFF
TRBD1	TRBJ2-7	TRBV28	few	TGTGCCAGTCGACAGGGGGCGCGTCAGGGCTACGAGCAGTACTTC	CASRQGARQGYEQYF
NA	TRBJ2-7	TRBV2	NA	TGTGCCAGCAGTGAAATCCCCAGCTCCTACGAGCAGTACTTC	CASSEIPSSYEQYF
TRBD1	TRBJ2-5	TRBV6-5	NA	TGTGCCAGCAGTTACGATCCAGGGGGAAGGGAGACCCAGTACTTC	CASSYDPGGRETQYF
NA	TRBJ2-7	TRBV20-1	NA	TGCAGTGCTAGCGGAGCCTACGAGCAGTACTTC	CSASGAYEQYF
TRBD2	TRBJ2-5	TRBV19	NA	TGTGCCAGCCGGCCTGGACTAGCTTGGGAGACCCAGTACTTC	CASRPGLAWETQYF
NA	TRBJ1-2	TRBV2	NA	TGTGCCAGCAGTAATCGGCCAGGGTCTCATGGCTACACCTTC	CASSNRPGSHGYTF
TRBD2	TRBJ2-6	TRBV28	once	TGTGCCAGCAGTTTGGGAGGGTATGAAATCTCTGGGGCCAACGTCCTGACTTTC	CASSLGGYEISGANVLTF
TRBD1	TRBJ2-1	TRBV2	once	TGTGCCAGCAGTGAAGGGACAGGGGGTGGTGAGCAGTTCTTC	CASSEGTGGGEQFF
TRBD2	TRBJ2-7	TRBV9	NA	TGTGCCAGCAGCCAACTAGCGGGAGACCTTCAGGACGAGCAGTACTTC	CASSQLAGDLQDEQYF
TRBD2	TRBJ2-3	TRBV2	NA	TGTGCCAGCAGTGAAGAGCGGGAGGGCCGGGCGTATTTT	CASSEEREGRAYF
NA	TRBJ2-7	TRBV9	NA	TGTGCCAGCAGCGTAGGTGTGGGGAGCGCCTACGAGCAGTACTTC	CASSVGVGSAYEQYF
TRBD2	TRBJ2-7	TRBV2	NA	TGTGCCAGCAGGAAGGGACTAGCGGGGGGGTCCTACGAGCAGTACTTC	CASRKGLAGGSYEQYF
TRBD1	TRBJ2-1	TRBV19	NA	TGTGCCAGTAGTAAGGGCTTGACAGGGGCGGGTGATGAGCAGTTCTTC	CASSKGLTGAGDEQFF
TRBD2	TRBJ2-5	TRBV7-9	NA	TGTGCCAGCAGCTTATTAGCGGGAGGAGGAAAAGAGACCCAGTACTTC	CASSLLAGGGKETQYF
NA	TRBJ2-7	TRBV6-1	NA	TGTGCCAGCAGTGATTTCGTGAAAAACCTCTACGAGCAGTACTTC	CASSDFVKNLYEQYF
TRBD2	TRBJ2-7	TRBV28	NA	TGTGCCAGCATGATAGCGGGCGTCTACGAGCAGTACTTC	CASMIAGVYEQYF
NA	TRBJ1-3	TRBV5-6	few	TGTGCCAGCAGCTTGCCCGGGGCTGGAAACACCATATATTTT	CASSLPGAGNTIYF
NA	TRBJ1-2	TRBV5-5	NA	TGTGCCAGCAGCTTGGGTTTGGAGAGAAACTATGGCTACACCTTC	CASSLGLERNYGYTF
NA	TRBJ2-1	TRBV12-5	NA	TGTGCTAGTGGTTTGGTACCCCCCGGGAATGAGCAGTTCTTC	CASGLVPPGNEQFF
NA	TRBJ1-4	TRBV5-1	once	TGCGCCAGCAGCCTGTCTCGGGGGGCTAATGAAAAACTGTTTTTT	CASSLSRGANEKLFF
TRBD2	TRBJ2-7	TRBV7-6	NA	TGTGCCAGCAGCTTAGCGCGGGGGGCAGGTGAGCAGTACTTC	CASSLARGAGEQYF
TRBD1	TRBJ2-7	TRBV19	once	TGTGCCAGTAGTATCCGTTCTGGGACAGGGCTTTACGAGCAGTACTTC	CASSIRSGTGLYEQYF
NA	TRBJ2-2	TRBV27	once	TGTGCCAGCAGAGGGGGAGCGAACACCGGGGAGCTGTTTTTT	CASRGGANTGELFF
NA	TRBJ1-3	TRBV2	few	TGTGCCAGCAGTGGACAGGCGTTCTCTGGAAACACCATATATTTT	CASSGQAFSGNTIYF
NA	TRBJ2-1	TRBV4-3	NA	TGCGCCAGCAGCCAAGATCGTTACAGGCCGCCTTGCGAGCAGTTCTTC	CASSQDRYRPPCEQFF
NA	TRBJ2-5	TRBV4-2	NA	TGTGCCAGCAGCCAAGCGGAGGGGGAGACCCAGTACTTC	CASSQAEGETQYF